The 21 T cell receptor beta chains listed next were all sequenced from one sample in a study of a mutant IDH1 vaccine in newly diagnosed glioma (dated by TCRdb to about 2021). Read against the paper, the sample's time point label means: week 47, end of study. Every vaccine dose consisted of 300 ug of a 20-mer mutant IDH1 peptide in Montanide, administered subcutaneously together with topical imiquimod. The library was generated by the immunoSEQ multiplex PCR assay. In its TCRdb copy, this immuneACCESS table keeps in-frame sequences only and misses some clones. Where compared with another copy, unresolved V genes explain less than half of these, and the others have no known cause. The sample table records around 100,000 clones; about nine tenths of these occur just once. The ten largest clones take up around 0.73% of the sample. Which antigens these TCRs recognize remains unknown. The sequencing used PBMCs, collected from a glioma patient whose treatment included an IDH1 peptide vaccine. These receptors were taken from a woman aged 45-65 years with glioma.

The chain couples TRBV18 to TRBJ2-1; 9 bases are shared with TRBD2. V shed 6 bases, J shed 5 bases, and the junction held 2 bases outside the gene matches. The germline V gene encodes CDR1 KGHSH and CDR2 LQKENI. This CDR3 region has 13 residues. The CDR3 DNA reads as TGTGCCAGCTCGTCTAGCGGGGACAATGAGCAGTTCTTC. This codes for CASSSSGDNEQFF.

The J gene is TRBJ1-5, the V gene TRBV28, with TRBD1 identical over 8 bases. The junction had 8 bases not matched to a gene; V was cut back by 6 bases and J by 4 bases. The CDR3 length is 15 residues. Germline V gene data show CDR1 as MDHEN and CDR2 as SYDVKM. The CDR3 region is CASSPRQGANQPQHF. The CDR3 coding sequence is TGTGCCAGCAGCCCCCGGCAGGGGGCAAATCAGCCCCAGCATTTT.

The chain couples TRBV5-6 to TRBJ1-3; no clear D gene. Looked up from germline, CDR1 is SGHDT and CDR2 is YYEEEE. The V and J ends lost 0 bases and 0 bases respectively, with 7 bases between them. The CDR3 loop spans 15 amino acids. CDR3 coding DNA: TGTGCCAGCAGCTTGGGCATGGGCTCTGGAAACACCATATATTTT. It specifies CASSLGMGSGNTIYF.

V is TRBV13 and J is TRBJ2-4; 10 bases align to TRBD1. From germline, CDR1 is PRHDT and CDR2 FYEKMQ (reference sequence). Germline trimming cut 3 bases from V and 0 bases from J; bases unmatched to any gene: 2. The CDR3 consists of 16 residues. DNA for the CDR3: TGTGCCAGCAGCTTGGGACAGGGGTTAGCCAAAAACATTCAGTACTTC. Its translation: CASSLGQGLAKNIQYF.

This clone has a single count. V and J are TRBV19 and TRBJ1-1; D gene ambiguous. Germline CDR1 LNHDA, CDR2 SQIVND (reference sequence). There are 11 residues in the CDR3. V lost 6 bases and J 7 bases, leaving 9 bases between the germline ends. The CDR3 DNA reads TGTGCCAGTAGCCTCCGGAGTGAAGCTTTCTTT. It encodes CASSLRSEAFF.

V is TRBV23-1 and J is TRBJ1-3; D is uncertain. TRBV23-1 is an ORF; its function is uncertain. The length of the CDR3 is 18 residues. Trimming shortened V by 7 bases and J by 4 bases, and 26 bases separated the two germline ends. The CDR3 nucleotides are TGCGCCAGCACGGCGTCGGACCTTCAGGCGGAAGGCGGAAACACCATATATTTT. The encoded protein is CASTASDLQAEGGNTIYF.

The chain joins TRBV19 to TRBJ2-1; possibly TRBD2 for D (7 bases). V lost 7 bases and J lost 4, with 29 bases in between. CDR1 is LNHDA and CDR2 is SQIVND in the germline V gene (reference sequence). This CDR3 comprises 19 residues. CDR3 sequence reads: CASIPSPGVGGSRYNEQFF. The CDR3, as DNA: TGTGCCAGTATTCCCAGTCCAGGGGTTGGCGGGAGTAGGTACAATGAGCAGTTCTTC.

This clone has only a few counts. Other nucleotide sequences in the sample specify the same CDR3. The V gene is TRBV30, the J gene TRBJ2-7, with 12 bases lining up with TRBD1. The V gene's germline CDR1 is GTSNPN and CDR2 SVGIG (reference sequence). The CDR3 spans 17 residues. Trimming cost V 4 bases and J 2 bases; bases outside gene matches: 12. CDR3 DNA: TGTGCCTGGAAGAGGGACAGGGGGCCTAATCGCGCCTACGAGCAGTACTTC. It encodes CAWKRDRGPNRAYEQYF.

This chain joins TRBV14 and TRBJ2-3; D is undetermined. The CDR3 extends over 15 amino acids. Per germline, CDR1 SGHDN and CDR2 FVKESK. V was pared by 3 bases and J by 0 bases, with 10 bases between. CDR3 nucleotide sequence: TGTGCCAGCAGCCAGAGCTGGGGTAGCACAGATACGCAGTATTTT. It is translated as CASSQSWGSTDTQYF.

CDR3 nucleotide sequence: TGTGCCAGCAGCTTCTCCCAGTCCTATGGCTACACCTTC. It yields the protein CASSFSQSYGYTF. The gene calls are TRBV7-9 and TRBJ1-2; D is undetermined. V was clipped by 3 bases and J by 4 bases, with 9 bases between them. Germline V gives CDR1 SEHNR, CDR2 FQNEAQ (reference sequence). This CDR3 has 13 residues.

Only one count was recorded for this clone. This chain uses TRBV27 with TRBJ2-7, with D hard to call. CDR3 length equals 15 residues. Germline CDR1 MNHEY, CDR2 SMNVEV (reference sequence). Trimming took 2 bases from V and 2 from J, leaving 13 bases between them. CDR3 residues: CASSLKGPDPYEQYF. CDR3 in DNA: TGTGCCAGCAGTTTAAAGGGTCCCGACCCCTACGAGCAGTACTTC.

This clone came up once. The rearrangement uses TRBV19 and TRBJ1-2; possibly TRBD1 for D (5 bases). The germline gives CDR1 LNHDA, CDR2 SQIVND (reference sequence). There are 15 residues in the CDR3. The ends were cut back, 0 bases at V and 6 bases at J, with 14 bases in the middle. CDR3 region: CASSIEDTMGNGYTF. The CDR3 nucleotides are TGTGCCAGTAGTATAGAGGACACCATGGGGAATGGCTACACCTTC.

The rearrangement joins TRBV28 to TRBJ1-2; possible D gene TRBD1, 6 bases. Per the germline V gene, CDR1 is MDHEN and CDR2 is SYDVKM. Trimming left V 4 bases short and J 4 bases short, with 16 bases between. The CDR3 extends over 15 amino acids. The CDR3 sequence is CASSSLDSYLYGYTF. Here the CDR3 DNA reads TGTGCCAGCAGTTCCCTGGACAGCTACCTCTATGGCTACACCTTC.

This clone was detected once. The CDR3 coding sequence is TGCAGCGTTGAGTTTTCCGCCAACTCCCCCTACGAGCAGTACTTC. Protein: CSVEFSANSPYEQYF. This chain connects TRBV29-1 to TRBJ2-7; D gene uncertain. The CDR3 covers 15 residues. The V end lost 3 bases, the J end lost 2 bases, and 17 bases lay between the germline ends. Per germline, CDR1 SQVTM and CDR2 ANQGSEA.

This CDR3 is CASSTTPSTGELFF. The CDR3 bases are TGTGCCAGTAGTACCACCCCCAGCACCGGGGAGCTGTTTTTT. The chain uses TRBV19 and TRBJ2-2; D is unresolved. Germline CDR1 is LNHDA and CDR2 is SQIVND (reference sequence). This CDR3 region has 14 residues. Trimming removed 4 bases at V and 4 bases at J, with 10 bases between.

The chain uses TRBV28 and TRBJ2-3; D gene unclear. The CDR3 length is 15 residues. CDR1 is MDHEN and CDR2 is SYDVKM in the germline V gene. V shed 1 base and J shed 8 bases, with 16 bases lying between them. In DNA form, the CDR3 reads TGTGCCAGCAGTTTATTGGGTCCATCGGGCTCTACGCAGTATTTT. This codes for CASSLLGPSGSTQYF. The complete variable domain, with remaining parts taken from reference TRBV28 and TRBJ2-3, reads DVKVTQSSRYLVKRTGEKVFLECVQDMDHENMFWYRQDPGLGLRLIYFSYDVKMKEKGDIPEGYSVSREKKERFSLILESASTNQTSMYLCASSLLGPSGSTQYFGPGTRLTVL.

V is TRBV5-4 and J is TRBJ2-6; D unclear. The germline V gene has CDR1 SGHNT and CDR2 YYREEE (reference sequence). The CDR3 has 15 residues. Trimming stripped 2 bases from V and 0 bases from J, with 6 bases between. CDR3 coding DNA: TGTGCCAGCAGCTTTTTCGCCTCTGGGGCCAACGTCCTGACTTTC. Translation: CASSFFASGANVLTF. Full variable domain (rest looked up from reference TRBV5-4 and TRBJ2-6): ETGVTQSPTHLIKTRGQQVTLRCSSQSGHNTVSWYQQALGQGPQFIFQYYREEENGRGNFPPRFSGLQFPNYSSELNVNALELDDSALYLCASSFFASGANVLTFGAGSRLTVL.

Here the CDR3 DNA reads TGTGCCAGCAGCTTCAGGGGCGATAATTCACCCCTCCACTTT. Translated: CASSFRGDNSPLHF. The chain uses TRBV7-3 and TRBJ1-6, with D possibly being TRBD1 (6 bases). The germline gives CDR1 SGHTA, CDR2 FQGTGA. V lost 3 bases and J 5 bases, leaving 8 bases between the germline ends. This CDR3 is built from 14 residues.

The chain joins TRBV29-1 to TRBJ2-7; 7 bases agree with TRBD1. The CDR3 contains 13 residues. In germline, CDR1 is SQVTM, CDR2 ANQGSEA. Trimming at V came to 7 bases and at J to 3 bases, leaving 9 bases not matched to a gene. As DNA, the CDR3 is TGCAGCGCAAGACAGGGATGGGGCTACGAGCAGTACTTC. Translated: CSARQGWGYEQYF.

The chain has TRBV2 and TRBJ2-5, with TRBD1 matching 7 bases. Germline V gives CDR1 SNHLY, CDR2 FYNNEI. The V segment lost 6 bases and the J segment 4 bases; nucleotides outside the gene matches: 5. The CDR3 is 13 amino acids. The CDR3 coding sequence is TGTGCCAGCAGACCCCGGGACAGAGAGACCCAGTACTTC. The encoded protein is CASRPRDRETQYF.

The V gene is TRBV9, the J gene TRBJ2-2; no clear D gene. V lost 4 bases and J lost 5, with 12 bases in between. The CDR3 is made up of 14 amino acids. The germline V gene has CDR1 SGDLS and CDR2 YYNGEE. DNA of the CDR3: TGTGCCAGCAGCCCCGCGGCGCAGACCGGGGAGCTGTTTTTT. This sequence encodes CASSPAAQTGELFF.